This passage covers 9 T cell receptor beta chains from one sample sequenced in a study of T cell repertoires in cytomegalovirus infection. One entry per CDR3 protein, called by TCRdb with MiXCR from the reads. The sample contains a few hundred thousand distinct CDR3 sequences, approximately 26% of which appear only once. Sequenced material: PBMCs. These receptors came from a human donor in good health (CMV status not recorded). Some clones in this sample may be carry-over from other donors' samples.

In its sample, this clonotype was seen a few times. This rearrangement joins TRBV28 to TRBJ2-7, with 13 bases aligning to TRBD2. Germline trimming cut 2 bases from V and 3 bases from J; bases unmatched to any gene: 4. The germline CDR1 and CDR2 sequences are MDHEN and SYDVKM. There are 16 residues in the CDR3. CDR3 sequence (DNA): TGTGCCAGCAGTTTAAGGACTAGCGGGAGCAACTACGAGCAGTACTTC. Translation: CASSLRTSGSNYEQYF. Drawing the rest from reference TRBV28 and TRBJ2-7, the complete variable domain is DVKVTQSSRYLVKRTGEKVFLECVQDMDHENMFWYRQDPGLGLRLIYFSYDVKMKEKGDIPEGYSVSREKKERFSLILESASTNQTSMYLCASSLRTSGSNYEQYFGPGTRLTVT.

The gene calls are TRBV7-7 and TRBJ2-1, with D perhaps matching TRBD1 (6 bases). Trimming took 3 bases from V and 7 from J, leaving 16 bases between them. CDR1 SSHAT and CDR2 FNYEAQ come from the germline V gene (reference sequence). The CDR3 runs 15 residues. CDR3 sequence: CASSLGLTGRNEQFF. The CDR3 DNA is TGTGCCAGCAGCTTGGGATTAACAGGGAGAAATGAGCAGTTCTTC.

The chain joins TRBV29-1 to TRBJ2-7; 10 bases fit TRBD1. CDR3 size: 16 residues. V lost 5 bases, J lost 4 bases, and 14 bases stayed unmatched. Per the germline V gene, CDR1 is SQVTM and CDR2 is ANQGSEA. Here the CDR3 DNA reads TGCAGCGTTCGGGGGACAGGGGATTCTTCGACGTACGAGCAGTACTTC. Its protein is CSVRGTGDSSTYEQYF.

This chain uses TRBV20-1 with TRBJ1-2, with a weak D call TRBD1 (6 bases). This CDR3 spans 13 amino acids. The V gene's germline CDR1 is DFQATT and CDR2 SNEGSKA (reference sequence). V was shortened by 6 bases and J by 4 bases, with 15 bases between the two germline ends. CDR3 bases: TGCAGTGCCCCCGGGGGGGCGGTCTATGGCTACACCTTC. This encodes CSAPGGAVYGYTF.

The rearrangement links TRBV28 to TRBJ2-3; 9 bases fit TRBD2. This CDR3 is 16 amino acids long. Germline V gene data show CDR1 as MDHEN and CDR2 as SYDVKM. After removal of 7 bases from V and 1 base from J, the junction contained 9 bases not matched to a gene. The CDR3 loop is CASTGLAGGGTDTQYF. CDR3 coding DNA: TGTGCCAGCACCGGCCTGGCGGGAGGGGGCACAGATACGCAGTATTTT.

The J gene is TRBJ2-1, the V gene TRBV7-2; possible D gene TRBD1, 6 bases. V gave up 5 bases and J gave up 3 bases, with 14 bases separating them. Germline V lookup: CDR1 SGHTA, CDR2 FQGNSA. The CDR3 spans 15 residues. CDR3 nucleotides: TGTGCCAGCAGCCCAGGCAGGGGATTCTACAATGAGCAGTTCTTC. Translated: CASSPGRGFYNEQFF.

This clonotype has only a few counts. J is TRBJ1-5 and V is TRBV28; a possible D gene is TRBD1 (5 bases). The CDR3 extends over 16 amino acids. V dropped 7 bases and J dropped 3 bases, with 19 bases sitting between them. Per the germline V gene, CDR1 is MDHEN and CDR2 is SYDVKM. The CDR3 here is CASTPSGVGDNQPQHF. The DNA of the CDR3 is TGTGCCAGCACCCCATCGGGGGTGGGGGACAATCAGCCCCAGCATTTT.

The sample holds many counts of this clonotype. This chain connects TRBV7-8 to TRBJ2-7; 7 bases are a match to TRBD2. V lost 4 bases to trimming and J lost 5 bases; unmatched junction nucleotides: 8. This CDR3 has 14 amino acids. CDR1 SGHVS and CDR2 FQNEAQ come from the germline V gene. The CDR3 sequence is CASSSLREDHEQYF. CDR3 nucleotides: TGTGCCAGCAGCTCCCTACGGGAGGACCACGAGCAGTACTTC.

The table lists this clonotype with many counts. The V and J genes are TRBV7-2 and TRBJ1-3; D gene uncertain. This CDR3 has 16 amino acids. Trimming took off 5 bases at V and 4 bases at J, with 18 bases between the two ends. Per the germline V gene, CDR1 is SGHTA and CDR2 is FQGNSA. In DNA form, the CDR3 reads TGTGCCAGCAGCCCCCGATCAGATCTGGGAGGAAACACCATATATTTT. This encodes CASSPRSDLGGNTIYF. The full variable domain, rest sourced from reference TRBV7-2 and TRBJ1-3, is GAGVSQSPSNKVTEKGKDVELRCDPISGHTALYWYRQSLGQGLEFLIYFQGNSAPDKSGLPSDRFSAERTGGSVSTLTIQRTQQEDSAVYLCASSPRSDLGGNTIYFGEGSWLTVV.